The clone carrying this T cell receptor (beta chain) was detected only a few times. This entry is derived from a study of T-cell reconstitution after alpha-beta-depleted transplantation in children. Between the trimmed V and J ends, which lost 2 bases and 3 bases, there was a span of 12 bases. Germline V gene data show CDR1 as MNHNS and CDR2 as SASEGT. The CDR3 consists of 15 residues. Unique molecular identifiers were used to barcode this TCRbeta library. From the PCR reads, TCRdb called clonotypes with MiXCR, one entry per CDR3 protein. Among 440,000 or so distinct CDR3 sequences listed, about a tenth were seen once.

Source: PBMCs from the stem cell graft donor, taken from the stem cell graft. This TCR derives from a human donor who donated a stem cell graft to a child with acute myeloid leukemia. J is TRBJ2-3 and V is TRBV6-1, with D uncertain. CDR3 in DNA: TGTGCCAGCAGTGAATCCTACCCACTAACAGATACGCAGTATTTT. Amino acid sequence: CASSESYPLTDTQYF.